This T cell receptor (beta chain) was sequenced for a study of blood T cell repertoires in COVID-19. The wider study: Two negative PCRs, clearance, or symptom resolution had been documented for recovered Cohort 3 donors. In each case, the material was cDNA or gDNA derived from T cells, B-cell-depleted T cells, or PBMCs.

Generated by immunoSEQ multiplex PCR, the TCRdb table keeps only in-frame clones and is missing some. The sample lists some 200,000 clones, 85% to 90% seen once, with roughly 3.2% in the top ten. With V trimmed by 5 bases and J by 6 bases, 9 bases remained unmatched. The germline V gene has CDR1 SGHTA and CDR2 FQGNSA. The CDR3 has 14 residues. Those who participated ranged in age from 18 to 89 years and resided in 20 to 30 US areas. Participants reported their clinical history, and cohort assignment relied on those reports. This clonotype was obtained from a woman aged 45-65 years in a cohort exposed to, infected with or recovered from COVID-19 (not recorded which). Material for sequencing was PBMCs or T cells enriched from blood (not recorded which). The V and J genes are TRBV7-2 and TRBJ1-2; 7 nucleotides agree with TRBD1. The CDR3 region is CASSPYRGGDGYTF. CDR3 DNA: TGTGCCAGCAGCCCTTACAGGGGCGGGGATGGCTACACCTTC.